This T cell receptor (beta chain) was captured in a study of blood T cell repertoires in COVID-19 (dated by TCRdb to the early 2020s). Context from the whole study: Samples covering the acute and convalescent phases of COVID-19 were provided by collaborators in the United States, Italy and Spain. The prospective study material was composed of cDNA or gDNA derived from T cells, B-cell-depleted T cells, or PBMCs. Deeply sampled blood TCRbeta repertoires from subjects exposed to, actively infected with, or recovered from COVID-19 were included in the dataset. The repertoires were made available in a free public database intended to serve as a resource for research on the immune response to SARS-CoV-2. Samples were obtained from the ongoing ImmuneRACE study (first 160 participants) and from 1,000 to 1,500 subjects provided by 6 global collaborators. Sample metadata almost always included a de-identified subject ID, COVID-19 status, age in years and sex. Where available, HLA class I and class II types were obtained from metadata supplied by the sample provider rather than from assay-based typing. General study outcomes and caveats: The amount of clinical and demographic metadata varied by source and participant and was provided uncurated.

Enrolling through a virtual design, the prospective study's participants ranged in age from roughly 18 to 100 years and lived across about two dozen United States geographic areas. In the prospective study, participants were assigned to cohorts based on the clinical history participants reported in a screening survey and a study questionnaire. Recovered participants in ImmuneRACE Cohort 3 were defined by two consecutive negative NP/OP PCR tests, clearance by a healthcare professional, or resolution of symptoms. Each participant in the prospective study had whole blood, serum and a nasopharyngeal or oropharyngeal swab collected by mobile phlebotomists. Over an approximately 2-month period, participants in the prospective study had the option of providing additional blood draws and questionnaires. Before DNA extraction, prospective study blood samples were shipped either frozen or at room temperature.

Of note for this clone: The specificity of this receptor is unknown. The input lacks base qualities; no much larger clone sits a single base away.

TCRbeta CDR3 regions were amplified from genomic DNA using the immunoSEQ Assay, a bias-controlled multiplex PCR. The authors' analysis ran thus. Within the assay, amplification of reference gene primers was used to estimate how many nucleated cells each sample contained. Sequence reads were collapsed and filtered to measure the absolute abundance of every unique TCRbeta CDR3 rearrangement. Productive Simpson clonality was computed per sample as the square root of Simpson's diversity index over productive rearrangements. The source is immuneACCESS, and TCRdb retained only in-frame sequences with V and J called. Part of the clones is not carried over; for the studies checked, unresolved V genes explain less than half of this, and the remainder is unexplained. Clone size and V and J calls were adopted from that table, with D and trimming inferred from the DNA. For this sample there are approximately 490,000 clones; around 87% appear just once. The ten most abundant clones make up under 0.85% of the sample.

Taken from cysteine to phenylalanine, the CDR3 has 13 residues. Solely the CDR3 DNA is kept, with 39 bases framed from the first base. V ends up 2 bases short and J 4 bases short, with an unmatched junction base count of 1. According to the germline V gene, CDR1 reads SGHDN and CDR2 reads FVKESK. Material: PBMCs or T cells enriched from blood (not recorded which). This receptor chain uses TRBV14 and TRBJ2-5, and TRBD1 aligns with 7 junction nucleotides. This receptor was identified in a young woman who had recovered from COVID-19. The DNA sequence is TGTGCCAGCAGCCAAAACAGGGGAGAGACCCAGTACTTC. Translated, this is CASSQNRGETQYF. Outside the CDR3, residues come from the reference TRBV14 and TRBJ2-5 proteins, so the full variable domain is: EAGVTQFPSHSVIEKGQTVTLRCDPISGHDNLYWYRRVMGKEIKFLLHFVKESKQDESGMPNNRFLAERTGGTYSTLKVQPAELEDSGVYFCASSQNRGETQYFGPGTRLLVL.